This is a list of T cell receptor beta chains from one sample in a study of blood T cell repertoires in COVID-19. Generated by immunoSEQ multiplex PCR, the TCRdb table keeps only in-frame clones and is missing some. Among 430,000 or so clones listed, around nine tenths were seen once. The source material was peripheral blood. These receptors were taken from a man between 18 and 35 years old with COVID-19, enrolled during active disease. Both conserved end residues are part of each CDR3. D genes are given only for firm matches. Only some rows state a clone size, as once, few, many or a class for expanded clones.

D gene	V gene	clone size	J gene	CDR3 DNA	CDR3 protein
TRBD1	TRBV5-4	NA	TRBJ2-7	TGTGCCAGCAGCTTGAGCCAGCACAGGGGGCGAGGGTCTTACGAGCAGTACTTC	CASSLSQHRGRGSYEQYF
NA	TRBV5-8	NA	TRBJ2-3	TGTGCCAGCAGCGTAACAGATACGCAGTATTTT	CASSVTDTQYF
TRBD1	TRBV6-6	NA	TRBJ1-1	TGTGCCAGCAGTTACACCGGGACAGGGCGGAAAGCTTTCTTT	CASSYTGTGRKAFF
TRBD2	TRBV27	NA	TRBJ2-7	TGTGCCAGCAGTGGACTAGCGGAGACCTACGAGCAGTACTTC	CASSGLAETYEQYF
NA	TRBV18	NA	TRBJ2-3	TGTGCCAGCTCACAGACTACCACAGATACGCAGTATTTT	CASSQTTTDTQYF
NA	TRBV12-3/TRBV12-4	NA	TRBJ1-3	TGTGCCAGCAGCCAGGGACACTTTGACACCATATATTTT	CASSQGHFDTIYF
NA	TRBV7-3	NA	TRBJ2-3	TGTGCCAGCAGCAGCACCCGGGAGCCAGGGGATACGCAGTATTTT	CASSSTREPGDTQYF
NA	TRBV18	NA	TRBJ1-6	TGTGCCAGCTCACCATCGGGAGGTAATAATTCACCCCTCCACTTT	CASSPSGGNNSPLHF
NA	TRBV6-5	NA	TRBJ1-5	TGTGCCAGCAGGGCCCAGGGTCAGCCCCAGCATTTT	CASRAQGQPQHF
NA	TRBV20-1	NA	TRBJ2-3	TGCAGTGCTAGTGCCTCGCGGGACACAGATACGCAGTATTTT	CSASASRDTDTQYF
TRBD2	TRBV7-9	NA	TRBJ2-3	TGTGCCAGCAGCGTGCTAGCGGGAGGGTTCACAGATACGCAGTATTTT	CASSVLAGGFTDTQYF
NA	TRBV5-6	once	TRBJ2-7	TGTGCCAGCAGTTTACCGCCTAACGAAAACGAGCAGTACTTC	CASSLPPNENEQYF
NA	TRBV19	NA	TRBJ2-5	TGTGCCAGTAGTATAGCTCTACAAGAGACCCAGTACTTC	CASSIALQETQYF
TRBD1	TRBV6-5	NA	TRBJ2-2	TGTGCCAGCAGCATTGACAGGGGCCGTACCGGGGAGCTGTTTTTT	CASSIDRGRTGELFF
TRBD1	TRBV6-5	NA	TRBJ1-2	TGTGCCAGCAGCGTAGACAGGGATCTCTATGGCTACACCTTC	CASSVDRDLYGYTF
TRBD1	TRBV2	NA	TRBJ1-2	TGTGCCAACAAACAGGGACAGTTTAACTATGGCTACACCTTC	CANKQGQFNYGYTF
TRBD2	TRBV5-4	NA	TRBJ2-1	TGTGCCAGCAGCTTGGTGGCGGGGGACCATGAGCAGTTCTTC	CASSLVAGDHEQFF
TRBD1	TRBV5-1	once	TRBJ2-1	TGCGCTACCAGGGACGGGACAGGGACGCCTAATGAGCAGTTCTTC	CATRDGTGTPNEQFF
TRBD2	TRBV24-1	once	TRBJ2-3	TGTGCCACCAGTCCCGGGGGGACAGATACGCAGTATTTT	CATSPGGTDTQYF
NA	TRBV5-6	NA	TRBJ1-2	TGTGCCAGCAGCTTCGGGGGGAAGTATGGCTACACCTTC	CASSFGGKYGYTF
NA	TRBV5-6	once	TRBJ2-7	TGTGCCAGCAGCTGGGCCGGGACATTCTCCTACGAGCAGTACTTC	CASSWAGTFSYEQYF
TRBD1	TRBV5-4	NA	TRBJ2-2	TGTGCCAGCAGCTTGGCCCCGTGGGGGGACAGGGCCGGGGAGCTGTTTTTT	CASSLAPWGDRAGELFF
NA	TRBV19	NA	TRBJ1-1	TGTGCCAGTACTAGCGGGGGTAAAACTGAAGCTTTCTTT	CASTSGGKTEAFF
TRBD2	TRBV18	NA	TRBJ2-7	TGTGCCAGCTCACCACTCAGTCGGGGGGGGCGAGTCGAGCAGTACTTC	CASSPLSRGGRVEQYF
TRBD1	TRBV12-3/TRBV12-4	once	TRBJ2-7	TGTGCCAGCAGTTTGGACAGGGTCTACGAGCAGTACTTC	CASSLDRVYEQYF
NA	TRBV18	NA	TRBJ2-7	TGTGCCAGCCGGGGGACTTTCTACGAGCAGTACTTC	CASRGTFYEQYF
NA	TRBV7-9	NA	TRBJ2-5	TGTGCCAGCAGCTCGGGGGGCCGGGTGGAGACCCAGTACTTC	CASSSGGRVETQYF
NA	TRBV6-2/TRBV6-3	NA	TRBJ2-5	TGTGCCAGCAGTTACACTGGGCTAAGCGGGGAGACCCAGTACTTC	CASSYTGLSGETQYF
NA	TRBV7-9	NA	TRBJ2-6	TGTGCCAGCAGCCACGGGGCTTCGGGACACCTCTCTGGGGCCAACGTCCTGACTTTC	CASSHGASGHLSGANVLTF
TRBD2	TRBV29-1	NA	TRBJ2-3	TGCAGCGTTGACCCGCGGGAGGGCACAGATACGCAGTATTTT	CSVDPREGTDTQYF
TRBD1	TRBV9	NA	TRBJ1-2	TGTGCCAGCAGCGTAGCCCAGACGGGACAGACTGCAAGTTTGGGCTACACCTTC	CASSVAQTGQTASLGYTF
TRBD1	TRBV4-2	NA	TRBJ1-6	TGTGCCAGCAGCCAAGGGGGCCGGGACAGGGGAGTTGCACCCCTCCACTTT	CASSQGGRDRGVAPLHF
TRBD2	TRBV19	NA	TRBJ2-7	TGTGCCAGTGGTCTTTCTCCGGGACTAGCGGGAGTTCTGAACGAGCAGTACTTC	CASGLSPGLAGVLNEQYF
NA	TRBV24-1	NA	TRBJ2-3	TGTGCCACCAGTCCCCTTTTTGATAGCGCCCTCACAGATACGCAGTATTTT	CATSPLFDSALTDTQYF
TRBD2	TRBV7-9	few	TRBJ2-7	TGTGCCAGCAGCAAAGCGGGAGGGCCGACGAAAGAGCAGTACTTC	CASSKAGGPTKEQYF
NA	TRBV12-5	many	TRBJ2-7	TGTGCTAGTGGTTTGGTAGTGCCAGAAAGTTCCTACGAGCAGTACTTC	CASGLVVPESSYEQYF
NA	TRBV19	NA	TRBJ1-5	TGTGCCAGTAACCCCAGCAGGTCTCCCAACCAGCCCCAGCATTTT	CASNPSRSPNQPQHF
NA	TRBV27	NA	TRBJ2-5	TGTGCCAGCAGTTTCAAAGAGACCCAGTACTTC	CASSFKETQYF
TRBD2	TRBV5-5	NA	TRBJ2-7	TGTGCCAGCAGCTTGGGGGTAGCGGGAGTTAAATACGAGCAGTACTTC	CASSLGVAGVKYEQYF
NA	TRBV6-2/TRBV6-3	NA	TRBJ2-1	TGTGCCAGCAGTCCCGGGAATGAGCAGTTCTTC	CASSPGNEQFF
NA	TRBV11-2	NA	TRBJ1-1	TGTGCCAGCAGCTTTCCCACCAAACAGGGCTTTAACACTGAAGCTTTCTTT	CASSFPTKQGFNTEAFF